This is a list of T cell receptor beta chains from one sample in a study of blood T cell repertoires in COVID-19. This table comes from immunoSEQ multiplex PCR, and its TCRdb copy is limited to in-frame clones, with some not included. In the table there are roughly 220,000 clones, more than 75% of which are singletons. The sequencing sample was made of peripheral blood. The receptor source for this set is a man aged 60-69 years with acute or convalescent COVID-19. Each CDR3 is given with its conserved first and last residue. A D gene is named only where the DNA matches it firmly. A row's size may be missing; if present it is once, few, many or a size class.

j_gene: TRBJ1-2
v_gene: TRBV28
abundance: -
d_gene: -
CDR3nt: TGTGCCAGCAGTCGTCAGTACAGCACTAACTATGGCTACACCTTC
CDR3aa: CASSRQYSTNYGYTF

j_gene: TRBJ1-3
v_gene: TRBV18
abundance: -
d_gene: TRBD1
CDR3nt: TGTGCCAGCTCACCAGGGGACAGGGGCAACACCATATATTTT
CDR3aa: CASSPGDRGNTIYF

j_gene: TRBJ2-5
v_gene: TRBV3-1/TRBV3-2
abundance: -
d_gene: TRBD2
CDR3nt: TGTGCCAGCAGCGGTCTCAGGACTAGCGGGGGGGCAAGGGAGACCCAGTACTTC
CDR3aa: CASSGLRTSGGARETQYF

j_gene: TRBJ1-6
v_gene: TRBV28
abundance: many
d_gene: -
CDR3nt: TGTGCCAGCAGTTTATGGATCCCGAGTGAGGCTAATTCACCCCTCCACTTT
CDR3aa: CASSLWIPSEANSPLHF

j_gene: TRBJ2-7
v_gene: TRBV19
abundance: -
d_gene: TRBD1
CDR3nt: TGTGCCAGTACCCCAAGGTGGCGCCAGGGGGTGTACGAGCAGTACTTC
CDR3aa: CASTPRWRQGVYEQYF

j_gene: TRBJ2-1
v_gene: TRBV7-2
abundance: -
d_gene: -
CDR3nt: TGTGCCAGCAGCTTAAAGAGGGGGGGCCGCAATGAGCAGTTCTTC
CDR3aa: CASSLKRGGRNEQFF

j_gene: TRBJ2-2
v_gene: TRBV5-5
abundance: once
d_gene: -
CDR3nt: TGTGCCAGCAGCTTGGGGTGGCAGAGACTAAACACCGGGGAGCTGTTTTTT
CDR3aa: CASSLGWQRLNTGELFF

j_gene: TRBJ2-7
v_gene: TRBV7-8
abundance: -
d_gene: TRBD1
CDR3nt: TGTGCCAGCAGCTTACTTCAGGATCGGGACAGGTTTTACGAGCAGTACTTC
CDR3aa: CASSLLQDRDRFYEQYF

j_gene: TRBJ2-3
v_gene: TRBV27
abundance: -
d_gene: TRBD2
CDR3nt: TGTGCCAGCAGTTTATTGGCGGGGGGTTACACAGATACGCAGTATTTT
CDR3aa: CASSLLAGGYTDTQYF

j_gene: TRBJ2-7
v_gene: TRBV4-2
abundance: -
d_gene: -
CDR3nt: TGTGCCAGCAGCCAACCAGACTCCTACGAGCAGTACTTC
CDR3aa: CASSQPDSYEQYF

j_gene: TRBJ2-4
v_gene: TRBV14
abundance: -
d_gene: -
CDR3nt: TGTGCCAGCAGCCAAGATCCCCTCCCTTTTAAAAACATTCAGTACTTC
CDR3aa: CASSQDPLPFKNIQYF

j_gene: TRBJ2-7
v_gene: TRBV2
abundance: once
d_gene: TRBD2
CDR3nt: TGTGCCAGCACCGAAATAGGCGGGGGAAGCTCCTACGAGCAGTACTTC
CDR3aa: CASTEIGGGSSYEQYF

j_gene: TRBJ2-2
v_gene: TRBV5-1
abundance: -
d_gene: TRBD2
CDR3nt: TGCGCCAGCAGCCCGGGGGGAGAGGGGACCGGGGAGCTGTTTTTT
CDR3aa: CASSPGGEGTGELFF

j_gene: TRBJ1-5
v_gene: TRBV5-6
abundance: -
d_gene: -
CDR3nt: TGTGCCAGCAGCCATAGACAGGTAAATCAGCCCCAGCATTTT
CDR3aa: CASSHRQVNQPQHF

j_gene: TRBJ2-7
v_gene: TRBV30
abundance: -
d_gene: TRBD1
CDR3nt: TGTGCCTGGAGTGGGGCGACAGGGGGCTACGAGCAGTACTTC
CDR3aa: CAWSGATGGYEQYF

j_gene: TRBJ2-1
v_gene: TRBV7-6
abundance: -
d_gene: TRBD1
CDR3nt: TGTGCCAGCAGATCCCCGGGACAGAGTTACAATGAGCAGTTCTTC
CDR3aa: CASRSPGQSYNEQFF

j_gene: TRBJ2-3
v_gene: TRBV14
abundance: -
d_gene: TRBD2
CDR3nt: TGTGCCAGCAGCCCTTTTGGGCGGGGGGGTCAGGATACGCAGTATTTT
CDR3aa: CASSPFGRGGQDTQYF

j_gene: TRBJ2-2
v_gene: TRBV12-3/TRBV12-4
abundance: -
d_gene: -
CDR3nt: TGTGCCAGCAGTTTTTACGGGGAGCTGTTTTTT
CDR3aa: CASSFYGELFF

j_gene: TRBJ2-5
v_gene: TRBV9
abundance: -
d_gene: -
CDR3nt: TGTGCCAGCAGCGTGCAGGGGTTACAAGAGACCCAGTACTTC
CDR3aa: CASSVQGLQETQYF

j_gene: TRBJ2-2
v_gene: TRBV19
abundance: -
d_gene: -
CDR3nt: TGTGCCACCATCCGGGCGAGAGGGGGAACCGGGGAGCTGTTTTTT
CDR3aa: CATIRARGGTGELFF

j_gene: TRBJ1-2
v_gene: TRBV4-3
abundance: -
d_gene: TRBD1
CDR3nt: TGCGCCAGCAGCCAAGAACAGGGGTATGGCTACACCTTC
CDR3aa: CASSQEQGYGYTF

j_gene: TRBJ2-4
v_gene: TRBV18
abundance: -
d_gene: -
CDR3nt: TGTGCCAGCTCACCACCCGACAGAGTAATAGCCAAAAACATTCAGTACTTC
CDR3aa: CASSPPDRVIAKNIQYF

j_gene: TRBJ2-1
v_gene: TRBV27
abundance: -
d_gene: -
CDR3nt: TGTGCCAGTGGGCCCCAGGTCCCCTACAATGAGCAGTTCTTC
CDR3aa: CASGPQVPYNEQFF

j_gene: TRBJ1-2
v_gene: TRBV28
abundance: -
d_gene: -
CDR3nt: TGTGCCAGCTTGAATGGGGCGATGGGCTACACCTTC
CDR3aa: CASLNGAMGYTF

j_gene: TRBJ1-2
v_gene: TRBV7-2
abundance: -
d_gene: -
CDR3nt: TGTGCCAGCAGCCTAACCCTGGTGGCGGATAACTATGGCTACACCTTC
CDR3aa: CASSLTLVADNYGYTF

j_gene: TRBJ2-7
v_gene: TRBV3-1/TRBV3-2
abundance: -
d_gene: TRBD2
CDR3nt: TGTGCCAGCAGCCAAGATCTTAGCGGGGGGCTCCCCTACGAGCAGTACTTC
CDR3aa: CASSQDLSGGLPYEQYF

j_gene: TRBJ2-5
v_gene: TRBV11-2
abundance: -
d_gene: -
CDR3nt: TGTGCCAGCAGCCCAGAAAATGAAGAGACCCAGTACTTC
CDR3aa: CASSPENEETQYF

j_gene: TRBJ2-1
v_gene: TRBV5-1
abundance: -
d_gene: TRBD2
CDR3nt: TGCGCCAGCAGCTTGGCCAGCGGGGTTACCTACAATGAGCAGTTCTTC
CDR3aa: CASSLASGVTYNEQFF

j_gene: TRBJ1-1
v_gene: TRBV3-1/TRBV3-2
abundance: -
d_gene: -
CDR3nt: TGTGCCAGCACCCAACGAGGTGAAGCTTTCTTT
CDR3aa: CASTQRGEAFF

j_gene: TRBJ2-5
v_gene: TRBV6-4
abundance: -
d_gene: -
CDR3nt: TGTGCCAGCACCCGACAGTCCGTACAAGAGACCCAGTACTTC
CDR3aa: CASTRQSVQETQYF

j_gene: TRBJ2-4
v_gene: TRBV7-6
abundance: -
d_gene: TRBD2
CDR3nt: TGTGCCAGCAGCTTGGGGGCGGGGGGACGGCAAAACATTCAGTACTTC
CDR3aa: CASSLGAGGRQNIQYF